The present TCR beta chain was sequenced within a study of Tregs in tolerant kidney transplant recipients. General study findings and limits: Biological reproducibility was not directly addressed in this study.

Some clones are missing from TCRdb's copy, which holds only in-frame ones; the method was immunoSEQ multiplex PCR. The table shows tens of thousands of clones, with approximately 92% occurring only once. Points on this clone: Antigen unknown. The junction shows a germline mismatch at one end, possibly a read error.

This CDR3 has 16 residues. Germline V gene data show CDR1 as ENHRY and CDR2 as SYGVKD. Sequencing was performed on CD8+ T cells from blood. The chain recombines TRBV10-3 with TRBJ2-5; 9 bases map to TRBD1. The source is a human donor in good health. The CDR3 nucleotides read TGTGCCATCAACTCGGACAGGGGCAAACCCCAAGGGACCCAGTACTTC. Its translation is CAINSDRGKPQGTQYF.